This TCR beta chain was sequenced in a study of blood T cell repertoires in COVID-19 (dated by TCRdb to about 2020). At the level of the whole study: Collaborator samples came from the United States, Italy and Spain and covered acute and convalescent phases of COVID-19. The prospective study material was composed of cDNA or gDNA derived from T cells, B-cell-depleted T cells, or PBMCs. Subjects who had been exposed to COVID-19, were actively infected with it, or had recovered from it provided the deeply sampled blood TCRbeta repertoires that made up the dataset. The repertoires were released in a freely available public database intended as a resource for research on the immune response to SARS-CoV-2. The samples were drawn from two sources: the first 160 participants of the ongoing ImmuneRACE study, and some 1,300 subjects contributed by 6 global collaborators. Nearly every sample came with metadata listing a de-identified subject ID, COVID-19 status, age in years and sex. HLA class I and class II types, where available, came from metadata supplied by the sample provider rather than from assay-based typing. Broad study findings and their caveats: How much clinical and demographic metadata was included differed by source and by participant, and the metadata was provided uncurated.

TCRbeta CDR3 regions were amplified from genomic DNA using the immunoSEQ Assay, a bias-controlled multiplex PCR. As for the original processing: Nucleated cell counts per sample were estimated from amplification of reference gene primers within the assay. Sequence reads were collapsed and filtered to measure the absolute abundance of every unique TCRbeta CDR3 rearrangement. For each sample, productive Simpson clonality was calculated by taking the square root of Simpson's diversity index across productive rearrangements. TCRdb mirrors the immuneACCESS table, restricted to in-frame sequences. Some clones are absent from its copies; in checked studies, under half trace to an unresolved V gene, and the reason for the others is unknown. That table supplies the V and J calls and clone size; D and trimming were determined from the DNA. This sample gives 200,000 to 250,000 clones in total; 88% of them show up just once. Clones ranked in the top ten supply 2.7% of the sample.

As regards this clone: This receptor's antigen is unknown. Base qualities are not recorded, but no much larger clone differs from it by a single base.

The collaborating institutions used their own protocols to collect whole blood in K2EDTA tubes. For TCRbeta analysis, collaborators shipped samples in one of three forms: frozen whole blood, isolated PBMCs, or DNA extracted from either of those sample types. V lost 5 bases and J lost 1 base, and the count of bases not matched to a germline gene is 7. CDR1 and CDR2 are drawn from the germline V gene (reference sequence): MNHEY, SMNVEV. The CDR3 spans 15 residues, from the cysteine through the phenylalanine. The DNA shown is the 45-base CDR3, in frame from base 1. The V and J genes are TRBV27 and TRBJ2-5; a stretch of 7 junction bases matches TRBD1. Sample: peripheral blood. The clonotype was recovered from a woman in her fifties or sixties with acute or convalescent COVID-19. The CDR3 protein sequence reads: CASSHRSGGQETQYF. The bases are TGTGCCAGCAGTCACCGATCAGGGGGCCAAGAGACCCAGTACTTC.